The 29 T cell receptor beta chains given below trace back to one sample, sequenced in a study of cytomegalovirus exposure and HLA in healthy donors. With 60 Vbeta and 13 Jbeta primers, the PCR was carried out. Data came from immunoSEQ multiplex PCR; TCRdb stores just in-frame clones and leaves some out. The sample has some 30,000 clones, 87% seen once; the top ten hold approximately 2.6%. Sequenced material: PBMCs. Receptors were obtained from a boy between 10 and 17 years old in good health and CMV-seronegative.

The chain joins TRBV19 to TRBJ1-6; 7 bases are shared with TRBD1. V lost 3 bases to trimming and J lost 7 bases; unmatched junction nucleotides: 3. Germline lookup yields CDR1 LNHDA and CDR2 SQIVND (reference sequence). The CDR3 is made up of 14 amino acids. CDR3 coding DNA: TGTGCCAGTAGTATGGAACAGGGGAATTCACCCCTCCACTTT. Its protein is CASSMEQGNSPLHF.

V is TRBV14 and J is TRBJ2-2; 7 bases map to TRBD2. The J segment lost 4 bases and the V segment lost 3 bases, leaving 8 bases of the junction unmatched. CDR3 size: 16 residues. Looked up from germline, CDR1 is SGHDN and CDR2 is FVKESK. CDR3 DNA sequence: TGTGCCAGCAGCCATAGGGGAGGGATCGGCACCGGGGAGCTGTTTTTT. It specifies CASSHRGGIGTGELFF.

V usage is TRBV30 and J usage is TRBJ2-1, with 10 bases identical to TRBD1. The CDR3 is 14 amino acids. V was clipped by 2 bases and J by 5 bases; unmatched bases: 3. Looked up from germline, CDR1 is GTSNPN and CDR2 is SVGIG (reference sequence). The CDR3 here is CAWSWTGGNNEQFF. The CDR3 nucleotides read TGTGCCTGGAGTTGGACAGGGGGGAACAATGAGCAGTTCTTC.

The chain has TRBV7-6 and TRBJ2-5; 9 positions match TRBD1. V trimming: 5 bases; J trimming: 5 bases; junction bases outside the gene matches: 9. The germline V gene encodes CDR1 SGHVS and CDR2 FNYEAQ. The CDR3 has 15 amino acids. The CDR3 here is CASSPGQGLLETQYF. CDR3 sequence (DNA): TGTGCCAGCAGCCCGGGACAGGGTCTTTTGGAGACCCAGTACTTC.

The rearrangement links TRBV6-5 to TRBJ2-7, with 7 bases identical to TRBD1. The trim removed 6 bases at V and 0 bases at J, leaving 5 bases unmatched. The CDR3 loop spans 14 amino acids. Looked up from germline, CDR1 is MNHEY and CDR2 is SVGAGI. CDR3 DNA: TGTGCCAGCAGAATACAGGGGCCCTCCTACGAGCAGTACTTC. It translates to CASRIQGPSYEQYF.

The chain is built from TRBV5-1 and TRBJ2-5; TRBD2 matches 11 bases. The trim removed 2 bases at V and 4 bases at J, leaving 4 bases unmatched. The germline V gene has CDR1 SGHRS and CDR2 YFSETQ. CDR3 length: 15 amino acids. The CDR3 region is CASSFSGGAGETQYF. The CDR3 region has the DNA TGCGCCAGCAGCTTTAGCGGGGGGGCCGGAGAGACCCAGTACTTC.

J is TRBJ2-1 and V is TRBV4-3; TRBD2 agrees at 8 bases. This CDR3 contains 18 residues. The germline CDR1 and CDR2 sequences are LGHNA and YSLEER. V lost 0 bases and J lost 4; bases outside the gene matches: 11. CDR3 sequence reads: CASSQEVAPSGGYNEQFF. The DNA of the CDR3 is TGCGCCAGCAGCCAAGAAGTCGCGCCGAGCGGGGGTTACAATGAGCAGTTCTTC.

V is TRBV13 and J is TRBJ2-1; TRBD1 agrees at 8 bases. The CDR3 contains 21 residues. Unmatched junction bases numbered 21, after V lost 1 base and J lost 4 bases. Germline CDR1 and CDR2: PRHDT and FYEKMQ (reference sequence). The CDR3 loop reads CASSLEEGWGLAGGRYNEQFF. The CDR3 nucleotides read TGTGCCAGCAGCTTAGAAGAAGGGTGGGGGTTAGCAGGGGGCCGGTACAATGAGCAGTTCTTC.

By share of the sample, this clone is medium-sized. The CDR3 sequence: CASSQDAPGGGNTIYF. The CDR3 DNA follows: TGCGCCAGCAGCCAAGATGCTCCAGGGGGTGGAAACACCATATATTTT. The chain is built from TRBV4-3 and TRBJ1-3; 7 bases match TRBD1. Trimming removed 0 bases from V and 3 bases from J; junction bases left unmatched: 5. The CDR3 loop spans 16 amino acids. Germline V lookup: CDR1 LGHNA, CDR2 YSLEER.

The chain joins TRBV4-2 to TRBJ2-7, with 7 positions matching TRBD2. This CDR3 is built from 16 residues. Germline V gene sequence: CDR1 LGHNA, CDR2 YNFKEQ. Trimming took 2 bases from V and 3 from J; bases not matched to a gene: 10. CDR3 nucleotide sequence: TGTGCCAGCAGCCAATGGGGACGGGGGGTTAACTACGAGCAGTACTTC. Encoded protein: CASSQWGRGVNYEQYF.

The rearrangement joins TRBV18 to TRBJ2-4; possibly TRBD1 for D (5 bases). Looked up from germline, CDR1 is KGHSH and CDR2 is LQKENI. There are 17 residues in the CDR3. Between the trimmed V and J ends, which lost 3 bases and 0 bases, there was a span of 15 bases. The CDR3: CASSPKDNSLAKNIQYF. CDR3 nucleotides: TGTGCCAGCTCACCGAAGGACAACTCTTTAGCCAAAAACATTCAGTACTTC.

This clone was found a few times. V and J are TRBV6-5 and TRBJ1-4; D is uncertain. The CDR3 extends over 15 amino acids. Per the germline V gene, CDR1 is MNHEY and CDR2 is SVGAGI. Trimming removed 2 bases from V and 0 bases from J, with 7 bases in between. As DNA, the CDR3 is TGTGCCAGCAGTTACAAGCTTGCAACTAATGAAAAACTGTTTTTT. Translated: CASSYKLATNEKLFF.

The V gene is TRBV10-3, the J gene TRBJ2-1, with 10 bases aligning to TRBD2. The CDR3 has 14 amino acids. Germline CDR1 and CDR2: ENHRY and SYGVKD. The ends lost 7 bases at V and 6 bases at J; junction bases unmatched: 6. The CDR3, as DNA: TGTGCCATCAAATCAGCGGGGGGGGGCAATGAGCAGTTCTTC. Its translation is CAIKSAGGGNEQFF.

The V gene is TRBV20-1, the J gene TRBJ2-1; D is unresolved. The CDR3 runs 10 residues. With 0 bases removed from V and 15 bases from J, the gap between germline ends came to 9 bases. Germline CDR1 is DFQATT and CDR2 is SNEGSKA (reference sequence). DNA for the CDR3: TGCAGTGCTAGAGACCCTATGAGGTTCTTC. Encoded protein: CSARDPMRFF.

This clone occurred once. The chain joins TRBV7-9 to TRBJ2-5; TRBD1 agrees at 7 bases. The CDR3 runs to 15 residues. CDR1 is SEHNR and CDR2 is FQNEAQ in the germline V gene (reference sequence). V lost 5 bases, J lost 0 bases, and 6 bases stayed unmatched. The CDR3 region is CASSQIQGNQETQYF. DNA of the CDR3: TGTGCCAGCAGCCAAATACAGGGGAACCAAGAGACCCAGTACTTC.

The chain links TRBV27 to TRBJ2-2, with 7 positions matching TRBD1. This CDR3 is built from 17 residues. The trim removed 5 bases at V and 1 base at J, leaving 10 bases unmatched. The germline gives CDR1 MNHEY, CDR2 SMNVEV (reference sequence). CDR3 sequence: CASSPSTGTVNTGELFF. In DNA form, the CDR3 reads TGTGCCAGCAGTCCTTCTACCGGGACAGTGAACACCGGGGAGCTGTTTTTT.

Comment on this clone: Relative to the germline gene, one junction end is altered; a read error may explain this. Distinct nucleotide sequences in the sample also encode this CDR3. V gene TRBV9 combines with J gene TRBJ2-3; a weak D match, TRBD2 (5 bases). The CDR3 consists of 14 residues. CDR1 is SGDLS and CDR2 is YYNGEE in the germline V gene. The CDR3 bases are TGTGCTAGCAGCGTATTGAGGGAATCCGGGACGCAGTATTTT. Its protein product is CASSVLRESGTQYF.

The chain employs TRBV10-3 and TRBJ2-6; maybe TRBD1 (6 bases). Trimming left V 10 bases short and J 0 bases short, with 16 bases between. The length of the CDR3 is 16 residues. Germline CDR1 and CDR2: ENHRY and SYGVKD. This CDR3 is CATSGHSNSGANVLTF. CDR3 nucleotide sequence: TGTGCCACCTCGGGACACTCCAACTCTGGGGCCAACGTCCTGACTTTC.

The chain combines TRBV11-2 with TRBJ2-1, with D tentatively TRBD1 (5 bases). Germline V lookup: CDR1 SGHAT, CDR2 FQNNGV. CDR3 length: 18 amino acids. V dropped 5 bases and J dropped 0 bases, with 20 bases sitting between them. CDR3: CASSPRLSGMSSYNEQFF. CDR3 DNA sequence: TGTGCCAGCAGCCCAAGGCTTTCAGGGATGAGCTCCTACAATGAGCAGTTCTTC.

The DNA of the CDR3 is TGTGCCAGCAGTTTACCGCTGACAGGGGTTGGGGCCAACGTCCTGACTTTC. It yields the protein CASSLPLTGVGANVLTF. V gene TRBV27 combines with J gene TRBJ2-6, with 8 bases identical to TRBD1. Germline V gives CDR1 MNHEY, CDR2 SMNVEV (reference sequence). The V and J ends lost 2 bases and 3 bases, in that order; junction bases with no gene match: 6. The CDR3 spans 17 residues.

This sequence joins TRBV6-4 and TRBJ1-1; 9 nucleotides line up with TRBD1. This CDR3 spans 15 amino acids. CDR1 MRHNA and CDR2 SNTAGT come from the germline V gene. Trimming took 0 bases from V and 4 from J; bases not matched to a gene: 3. CDR3 coding DNA: TGTGCCAGCAGTGACTCAGACAGGGGGACCACTGAAGCTTTCTTT. Translation: CASSDSDRGTTEAFF.

This chain joins TRBV5-6 and TRBJ1-4; TRBD1 agrees at 10 bases. After removal of 0 bases from V and 0 bases from J, the junction contained 2 bases not matched to a gene. Germline V gene data show CDR1 as SGHDT and CDR2 as YYEEEE. The CDR3 length is 17 residues. The CDR3 sequence: CASSLGQGAPTNEKLFF. CDR3 bases: TGTGCCAGCAGCTTGGGACAGGGGGCGCCAACTAATGAAAAACTGTTTTTT.

The chain couples TRBV28 to TRBJ2-7, with D tentatively TRBD1 (6 bases). This CDR3 is built from 12 residues. Germline V gives CDR1 MDHEN, CDR2 SYDVKM. Deletions cut 0 bases from V and 8 bases from J, with 8 bases between. CDR3 region: CASSLWGAQQYF. CDR3 in DNA: TGTGCCAGCAGTTTATGGGGGGCACAGCAGTACTTC.

The chain has TRBV9 and TRBJ2-7; 11 bases match TRBD1. Looked up from germline, CDR1 is SGDLS and CDR2 is YYNGEE. The trim removed 3 bases at V and 2 bases at J, leaving 4 bases unmatched. This CDR3 has 15 amino acids. CDR3 region: CASSAGTGGTYEQYF. DNA for the CDR3: TGTGCCAGCAGCGCCGGGACAGGGGGAACCTACGAGCAGTACTTC. Full variable domain (remainder filled in from reference TRBV9 and TRBJ2-7): DSGVTQTPKHLITATGQRVTLRCSPRSGDLSVYWYQQSLDQGLQFLIQYYNGEERAKGNILERFSAQQFPDLHSELNLSSLELGDSALYFCASSAGTGGTYEQYFGPGTRLTVT.

This sequence joins TRBV19 and TRBJ1-5; D call uncertain. CDR3 length: 16 residues. Trimming left V 5 bases short and J 0 bases short, with 14 bases between. Germline CDR1 reads LNHDA; CDR2 reads SQIVND (reference sequence). The CDR3 region has the DNA TGTGCCAGTAGTGAACTTGGACTGTATAGCAATCAGCCCCAGCATTTT. This translates into CASSELGLYSNQPQHF.

The gene calls are TRBV6-1 and TRBJ2-7; TRBD1 matches 7 bases. From germline, CDR1 is MNHNS and CDR2 SASEGT. V lost 4 bases, J lost 6 bases, and 6 bases stayed unmatched. This CDR3 is 13 amino acids long. DNA of the CDR3: TGTGCCAGCAGTGGGGGACAGAGTGGCGAGCAGTACTTC. This sequence encodes CASSGGQSGEQYF.

This chain links TRBV20-1 with TRBJ2-5; D ambiguous. The CDR3 consists of 11 residues. Trimming removed 6 bases at V and 2 bases at J, with 7 bases between. Germline V lookup: CDR1 DFQATT, CDR2 SNEGSKA (reference sequence). The CDR3 sequence is CSAVVQETQYF. In DNA, the CDR3 is TGCAGTGCCGTAGTTCAAGAGACCCAGTACTTC.

This chain uses TRBV27 with TRBJ2-7, with 7 bases that match TRBD2. Germline V gene data show CDR1 as MNHEY and CDR2 as SMNVEV (reference sequence). The CDR3 consists of 16 residues. Germline trimming cut 7 bases from V and 2 bases from J; bases unmatched to any gene: 14. CDR3 DNA sequence: TGTGCCAGCACCCCCGGCGGGGGTAGTCCCACCTACGAGCAGTACTTC. It encodes CASTPGGGSPTYEQYF.

Turning to this clone: The junction shows a germline mismatch at one end, possibly a read error. The V gene is TRBV19, the J gene TRBJ1-2; D ambiguous. The CDR3 has 12 residues. Germline V gene sequence: CDR1 LNHDA, CDR2 SQIVND (reference sequence). The CDR3 protein is CASAFAPGDALF. As DNA, the CDR3 is TGTGCCAGTGCTTTTGCCCCGGGAGATGCTCTTTTC. The full variable domain, in which reference TRBV19 and TRBJ1-2 provide the parts outside the CDR3, is DGGITQSPKYLFRKEGQNVTLSCEQNLNHDAMYWYRQDPGQGLRLIYYSQIVNDFQKGDIAEGYSVSREKKESFPLTVTSAQKNPTAFYLCASAFAPGDALFGSGTRLTVV.